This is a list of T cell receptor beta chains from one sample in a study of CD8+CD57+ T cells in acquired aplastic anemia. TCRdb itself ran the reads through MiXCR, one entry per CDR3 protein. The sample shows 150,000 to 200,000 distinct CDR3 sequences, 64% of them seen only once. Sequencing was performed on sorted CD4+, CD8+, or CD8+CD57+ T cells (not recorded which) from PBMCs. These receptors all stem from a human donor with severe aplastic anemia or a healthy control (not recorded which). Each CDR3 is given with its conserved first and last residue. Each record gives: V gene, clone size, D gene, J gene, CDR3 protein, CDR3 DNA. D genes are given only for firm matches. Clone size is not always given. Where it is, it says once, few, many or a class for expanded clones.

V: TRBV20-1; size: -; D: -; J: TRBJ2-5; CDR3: CSARDQSTGQETQYF; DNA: TGCAGTGCTAGAGATCAATCTACAGGGCAAGAGACCCAGTACTTC
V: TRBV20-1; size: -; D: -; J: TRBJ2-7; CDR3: CSAGRAQQWEQYF; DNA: TGCAGTGCTGGCCGGGCCCAACAGTGGGAGCAGTACTTC
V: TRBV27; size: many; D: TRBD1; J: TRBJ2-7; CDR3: CASSASGTGAWEQYF; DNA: TGTGCCAGCAGTGCCTCCGGGACAGGAGCATGGGAGCAGTACTTC
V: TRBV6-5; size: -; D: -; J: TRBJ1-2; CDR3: CATRPAGTAGYTF; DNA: TGTGCCACCCGCCCGGCAGGCACAGCGGGCTACACCTTC
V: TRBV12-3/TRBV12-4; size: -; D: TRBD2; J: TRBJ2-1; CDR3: CASSLSSSGGSYNEQFF; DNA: TGTGCCAGCAGTTTATCGTCTAGCGGGGGTTCCTACAATGAGCAGTTCTTC
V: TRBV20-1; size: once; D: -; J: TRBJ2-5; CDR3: CSASSGPFLETQYF; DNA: TGCAGTGCTAGCAGTGGCCCTTTCCTAGAGACCCAGTACTTC
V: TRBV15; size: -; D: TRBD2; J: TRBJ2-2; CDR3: CATSRGGRGGTGELFF; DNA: TGTGCCACCAGCAGAGGGGGGCGGGGGGGCACCGGGGAGCTGTTTTTT
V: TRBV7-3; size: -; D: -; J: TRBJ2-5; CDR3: CASSLKLRDLHETQYF; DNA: TGTGCCAGCAGCCTTAAACTTCGGGACTTGCACGAGACCCAGTACTTC
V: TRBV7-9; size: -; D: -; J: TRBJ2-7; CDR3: CASSLAGPLYEQYF; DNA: TGTGCCAGCAGCTTAGCCGGCCCCCTTTACGAGCAGTACTTC
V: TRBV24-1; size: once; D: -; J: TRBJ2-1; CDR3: CATSEQGLGQFF; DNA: TGTGCCACCAGTGAGCAGGGCCTGGGGCAGTTCTTC
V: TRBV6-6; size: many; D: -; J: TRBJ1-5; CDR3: CASSYSGRAQHF; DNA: TGTGCCAGCAGTTATTCGGGGAGGGCCCAGCATTTT
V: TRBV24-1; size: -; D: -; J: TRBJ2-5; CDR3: CATSDSDSQGTQYF; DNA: TGTGCCACCAGTGATAGTGACAGCCAAGGGACCCAGTACTTC
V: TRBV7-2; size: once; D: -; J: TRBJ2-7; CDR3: CASSFGDHEQYF; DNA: TGTGCCAGCAGCTTTGGTGACCACGAGCAGTACTTC
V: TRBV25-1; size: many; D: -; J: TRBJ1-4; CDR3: CASRPPTGSWANEKLFF; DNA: TGTGCCAGCAGGCCCCCGACAGGATCATGGGCTAATGAAAAACTGTTTTTT
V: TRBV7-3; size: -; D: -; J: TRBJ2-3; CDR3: CASSLSSNTDTQYF; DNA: TGTGCCAGCAGCTTATCCAGTAACACAGATACGCAGTATTTT
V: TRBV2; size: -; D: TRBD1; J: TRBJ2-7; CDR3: CASSDRGISYEQYF; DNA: TGTGCCAGCAGTGACAGGGGGATTAGCTACGAGCAGTACTTC
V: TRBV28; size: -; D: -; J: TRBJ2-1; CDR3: CASSFGSNEQFF; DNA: TGTGCCAGCAGTTTTGGTAGCAATGAGCAGTTCTTC
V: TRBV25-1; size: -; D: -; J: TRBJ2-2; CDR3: CASTTLYGELFF; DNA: TGTGCCAGCACCACACTTTACGGGGAGCTGTTTTTT
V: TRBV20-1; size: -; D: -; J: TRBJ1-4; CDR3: CSAPGVGREKLFF; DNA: TGCAGTGCACCCGGTGTCGGGAGGGAAAAACTGTTTTTT
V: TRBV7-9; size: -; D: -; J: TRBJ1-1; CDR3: CASSQDRVGTEAFF; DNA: TGTGCCAGCAGCCAAGATAGGGTTGGCACTGAAGCTTTCTTT
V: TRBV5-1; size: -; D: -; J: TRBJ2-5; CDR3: CASILDSSGVGETQYF; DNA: TGCGCCAGCATCTTGGATAGTAGCGGAGTGGGTGAGACCCAGTACTTC
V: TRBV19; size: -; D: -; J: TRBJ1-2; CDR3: CASSGDGYTF; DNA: TGTGCCAGTAGTGGTGATGGCTACACCTTC
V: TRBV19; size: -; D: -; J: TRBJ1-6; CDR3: CASSYRDSPLHF; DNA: TGTGCCAGTAGTTACAGGGATTCACCCCTCCACTTT
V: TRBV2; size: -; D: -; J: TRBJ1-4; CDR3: CASSAREGEKLFF; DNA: TGTGCCAGCAGCGCCAGGGAAGGAGAAAAACTGTTTTTT
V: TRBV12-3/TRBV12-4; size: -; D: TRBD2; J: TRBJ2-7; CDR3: CASSLSGGGEQYF; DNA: TGTGCCAGCAGTTTGAGCGGGGGAGGCGAGCAGTACTTC
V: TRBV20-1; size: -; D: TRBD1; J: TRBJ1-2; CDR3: CSAGMPGQLTDNYGYTF; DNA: TGCAGTGCCGGAATGCCGGGACAGCTGACAGACAACTATGGCTACACCTTC
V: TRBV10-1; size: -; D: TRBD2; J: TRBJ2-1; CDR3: CASSEWASGVYNEQFF; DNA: TGCGCCAGCAGTGAGTGGGCTAGCGGGGTCTACAATGAGCAGTTCTTC
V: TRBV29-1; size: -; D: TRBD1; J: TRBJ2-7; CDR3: CHLGQSYSYEQYF; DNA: TGCCATTTGGGACAGTCGTACTCCTACGAGCAGTACTTC
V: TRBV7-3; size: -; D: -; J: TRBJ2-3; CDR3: CASSWRGGPSTDTQYF; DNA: TGTGCCAGCAGCTGGAGGGGGGGCCCAAGCACAGATACGCAGTATTTT
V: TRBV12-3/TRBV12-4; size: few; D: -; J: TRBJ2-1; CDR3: CASSPAAHDEQFF; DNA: TGTGCCAGCAGCCCCGCCGCGCACGATGAGCAGTTCTTC
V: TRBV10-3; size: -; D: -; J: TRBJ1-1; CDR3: CAIRARQDTEAFF; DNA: TGTGCCATCAGGGCCCGCCAGGACACTGAAGCTTTCTTT
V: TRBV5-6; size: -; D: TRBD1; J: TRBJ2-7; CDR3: CASSLEIKGASRYEQYF; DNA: TGTGCCAGCAGCTTAGAGATAAAGGGGGCTTCCCGCTACGAGCAGTACTTC
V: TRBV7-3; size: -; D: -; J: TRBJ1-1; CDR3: CASSYGGDKAFF; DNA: TGTGCCAGCAGCTACGGAGGAGACAAAGCTTTCTTT
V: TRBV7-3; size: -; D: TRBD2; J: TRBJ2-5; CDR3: CASSLTGTSGETQYF; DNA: TGTGCCAGCAGCTTAACCGGGACTAGTGGAGAGACCCAGTACTTC
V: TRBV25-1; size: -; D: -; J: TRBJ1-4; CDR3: CASSEIKDSEKLFF; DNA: TGTGCCAGCAGTGAGATCAAGGATAGTGAAAAACTGTTTTTT
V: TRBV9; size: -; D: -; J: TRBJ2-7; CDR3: CASSKQVTNYEQYF; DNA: TGTGCCAGCAGTAAGCAGGTTACCAACTACGAGCAGTACTTC
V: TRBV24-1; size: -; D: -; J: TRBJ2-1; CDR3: CATSDLASAYNEQFF; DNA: TGTGCCACCAGTGATTTGGCTAGCGCGTACAATGAGCAGTTCTTC
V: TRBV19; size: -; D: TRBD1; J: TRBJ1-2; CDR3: CASSIQGVVYGYTF; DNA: TGTGCCAGTAGTATACAGGGGGTGGTGTATGGCTACACCTTC
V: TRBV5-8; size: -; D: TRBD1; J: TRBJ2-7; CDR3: CASTTGVEQYF; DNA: TGTGCCAGTACGACAGGGGTCGAGCAGTACTTC
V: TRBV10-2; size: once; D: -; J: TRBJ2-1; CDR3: CASSESTSGYYNEQFF; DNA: TGCGCCAGCAGTGAGTCGACGAGCGGGTACTACAATGAGCAGTTCTTC
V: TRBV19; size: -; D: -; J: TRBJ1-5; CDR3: CASATGSPQPQHF; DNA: TGTGCCAGTGCCACGGGGTCTCCTCAGCCCCAGCATTTT
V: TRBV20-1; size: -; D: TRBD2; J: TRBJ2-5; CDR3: CSASPLAGLSETQYF; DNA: TGCAGTGCTAGTCCACTAGCGGGGTTATCAGAGACCCAGTACTTC
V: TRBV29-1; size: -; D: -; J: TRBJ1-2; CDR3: CSVRDGRVYGYTF; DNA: TGCAGCGTCCGGGACGGCCGCGTCTATGGCTACACCTTC
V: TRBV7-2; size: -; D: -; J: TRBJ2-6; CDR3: CASSLGASGANVLTF; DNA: TGTGCCAGCAGCTTAGGAGCCTCTGGGGCCAACGTCCTGACTTTC
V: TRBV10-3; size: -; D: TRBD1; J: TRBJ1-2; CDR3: CAISEGDSFYGYTF; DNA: TGTGCCATCAGTGAGGGGGACAGCTTCTATGGCTACACCTTC
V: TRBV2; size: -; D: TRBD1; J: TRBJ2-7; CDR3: CATGETGGSYEQYF; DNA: TGTGCCACTGGGGAGACAGGGGGCTCCTACGAGCAGTACTTC
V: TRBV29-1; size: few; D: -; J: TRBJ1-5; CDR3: CSVGGGFNQPQHF; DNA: TGCAGCGTTGGGGGTGGGTTCAATCAGCCCCAGCATTTT
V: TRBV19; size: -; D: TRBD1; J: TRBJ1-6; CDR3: CASSHLQGDWVNSPLHF; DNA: TGTGCCAGTAGCCACTTACAGGGGGACTGGGTAAATTCACCCCTCCACTTT
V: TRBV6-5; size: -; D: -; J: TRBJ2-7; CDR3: CASQLGYYEQYF; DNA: TGTGCCAGCCAGCTGGGCTACTACGAGCAGTACTTC
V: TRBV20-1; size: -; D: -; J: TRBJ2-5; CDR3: CSARDVAPAGQETQYF; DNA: TGCAGTGCTAGAGATGTGGCTCCAGCGGGCCAAGAGACCCAGTACTTC
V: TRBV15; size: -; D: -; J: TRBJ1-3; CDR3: CATSRDIVPGNTIYF; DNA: TGTGCCACCAGCAGAGATATCGTACCTGGAAACACCATATATTTT